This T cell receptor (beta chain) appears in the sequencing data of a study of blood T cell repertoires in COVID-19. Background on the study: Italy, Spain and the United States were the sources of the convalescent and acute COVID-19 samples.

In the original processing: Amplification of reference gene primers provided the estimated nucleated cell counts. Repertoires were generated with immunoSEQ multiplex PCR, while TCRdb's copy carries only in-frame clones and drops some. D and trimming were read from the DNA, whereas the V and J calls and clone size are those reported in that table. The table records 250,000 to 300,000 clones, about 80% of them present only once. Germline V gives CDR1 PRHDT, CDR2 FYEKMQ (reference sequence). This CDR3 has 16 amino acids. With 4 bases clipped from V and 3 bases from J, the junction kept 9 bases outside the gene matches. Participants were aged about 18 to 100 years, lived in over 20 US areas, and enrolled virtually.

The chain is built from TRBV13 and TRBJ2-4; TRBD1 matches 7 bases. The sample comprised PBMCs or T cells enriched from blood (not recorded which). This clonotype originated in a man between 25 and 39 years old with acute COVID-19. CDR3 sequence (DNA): TGTGCCAGCAGCTGGATCCGGGACAGAGACAAAAACATTCAGTACTTC. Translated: CASSWIRDRDKNIQYF.